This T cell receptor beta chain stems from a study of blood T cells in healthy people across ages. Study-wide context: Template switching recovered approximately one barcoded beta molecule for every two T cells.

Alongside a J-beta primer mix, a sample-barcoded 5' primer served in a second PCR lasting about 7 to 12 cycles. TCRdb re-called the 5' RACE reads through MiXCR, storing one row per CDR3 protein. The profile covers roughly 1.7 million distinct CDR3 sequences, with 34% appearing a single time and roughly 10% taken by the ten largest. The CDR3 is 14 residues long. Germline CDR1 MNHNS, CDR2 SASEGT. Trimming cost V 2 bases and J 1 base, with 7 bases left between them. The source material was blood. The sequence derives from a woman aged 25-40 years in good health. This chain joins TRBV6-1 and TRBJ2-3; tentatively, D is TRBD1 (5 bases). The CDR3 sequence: CASSERQRTDTQYF. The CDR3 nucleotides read TGTGCCAGCAGTGAACGACAGCGCACAGATACGCAGTATTTT.